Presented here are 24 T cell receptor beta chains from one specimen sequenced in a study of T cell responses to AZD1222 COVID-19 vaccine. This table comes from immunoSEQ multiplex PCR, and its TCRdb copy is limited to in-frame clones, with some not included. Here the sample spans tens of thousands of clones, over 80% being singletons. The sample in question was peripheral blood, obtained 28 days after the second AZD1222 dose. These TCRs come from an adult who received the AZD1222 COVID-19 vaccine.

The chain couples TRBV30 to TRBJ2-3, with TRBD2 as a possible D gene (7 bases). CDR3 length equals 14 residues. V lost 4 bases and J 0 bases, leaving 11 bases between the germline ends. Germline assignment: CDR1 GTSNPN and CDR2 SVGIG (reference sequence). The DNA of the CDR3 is TGTGCCTGGAATGAGGGGGGGAGCACAGATACGCAGTATTTT. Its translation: CAWNEGGSTDTQYF.

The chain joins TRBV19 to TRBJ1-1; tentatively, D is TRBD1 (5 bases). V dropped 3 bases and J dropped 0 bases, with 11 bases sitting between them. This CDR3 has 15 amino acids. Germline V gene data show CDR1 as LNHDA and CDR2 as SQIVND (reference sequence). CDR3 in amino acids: CASSMSRQLNTEAFF. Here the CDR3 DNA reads TGTGCCAGTAGTATGAGTCGACAGTTGAACACTGAAGCTTTCTTT.

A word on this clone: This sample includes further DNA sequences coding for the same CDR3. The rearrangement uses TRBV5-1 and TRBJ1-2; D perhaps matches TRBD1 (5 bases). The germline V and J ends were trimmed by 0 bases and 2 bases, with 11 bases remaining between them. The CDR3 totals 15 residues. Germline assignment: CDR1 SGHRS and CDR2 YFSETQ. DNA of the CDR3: TGCGCCAGCAGCTTGGAGGCAGGGTCAAACTATGGCTACACCTTC. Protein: CASSLEAGSNYGYTF.

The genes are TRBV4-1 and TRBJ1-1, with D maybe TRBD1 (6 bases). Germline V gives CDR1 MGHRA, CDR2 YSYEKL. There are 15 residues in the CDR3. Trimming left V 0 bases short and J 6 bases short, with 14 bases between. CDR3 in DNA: TGCGCCAGCAGCCAAGATATAAACAGGGTGGCTGAAGCTTTCTTT. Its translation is CASSQDINRVAEAFF.

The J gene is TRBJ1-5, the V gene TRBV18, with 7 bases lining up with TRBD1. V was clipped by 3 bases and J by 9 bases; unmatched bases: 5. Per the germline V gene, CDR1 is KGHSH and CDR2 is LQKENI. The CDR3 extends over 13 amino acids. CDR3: CASSPDRSSPQHF. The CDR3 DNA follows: TGTGCCAGCTCACCGGACAGGTCCTCGCCCCAGCATTTT.

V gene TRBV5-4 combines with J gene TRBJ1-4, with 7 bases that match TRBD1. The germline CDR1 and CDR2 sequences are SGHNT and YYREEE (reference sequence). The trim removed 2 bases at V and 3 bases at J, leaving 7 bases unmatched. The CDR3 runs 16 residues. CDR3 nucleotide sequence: TGTGCCAGCAGCTTACTCGGGCAGGGGGCTAATGAAAAACTGTTTTTT. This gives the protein CASSLLGQGANEKLFF.

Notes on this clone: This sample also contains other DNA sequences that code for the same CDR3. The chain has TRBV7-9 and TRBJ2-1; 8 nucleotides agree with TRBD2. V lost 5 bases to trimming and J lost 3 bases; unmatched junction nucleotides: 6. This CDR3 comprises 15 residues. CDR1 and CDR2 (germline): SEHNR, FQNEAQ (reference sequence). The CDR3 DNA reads TGTGCCAGCAGCCTCACTAGCGGATACTACAATGAGCAGTTCTTC. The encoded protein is CASSLTSGYYNEQFF.

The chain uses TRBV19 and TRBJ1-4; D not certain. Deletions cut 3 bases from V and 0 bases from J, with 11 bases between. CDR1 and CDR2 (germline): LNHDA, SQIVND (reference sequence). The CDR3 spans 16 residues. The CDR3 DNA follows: TGTGCCAGTAGTATTATATCAGGAGCAACTAATGAAAAACTGTTTTTT. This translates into CASSIISGATNEKLFF.

CDR3 nucleotide sequence: TGTGCCAGCAGCCCCTTACTAGCGGGGGCCAACACCGGGGAGCTGTTTTTT. Translated, it gives CASSPLLAGANTGELFF. This chain connects TRBV3-1 (or the pseudogene TRBV3-2) to TRBJ2-2; the match to TRBD2 covers 11 bases. The V gene end was trimmed by 4 bases and the J gene end by 2 bases; junction bases not matched to a gene: 6. From germline, CDR1 is LGHDT and CDR2 YNNKEL (reference sequence). This CDR3 has 17 amino acids.

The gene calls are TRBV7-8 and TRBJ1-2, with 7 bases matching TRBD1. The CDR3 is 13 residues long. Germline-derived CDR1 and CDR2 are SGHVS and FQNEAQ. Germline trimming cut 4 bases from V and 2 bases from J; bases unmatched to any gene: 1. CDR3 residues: CASSSTGNYGYTF. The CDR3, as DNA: TGTGCCAGCAGCTCGACAGGGAACTATGGCTACACCTTC.

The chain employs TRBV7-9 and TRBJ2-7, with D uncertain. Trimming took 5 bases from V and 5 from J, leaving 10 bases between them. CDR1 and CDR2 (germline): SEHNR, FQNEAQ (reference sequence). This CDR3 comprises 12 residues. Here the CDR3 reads CASSLVRNEQYF. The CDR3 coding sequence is TGTGCCAGCAGCCTGGTGCGGAACGAGCAGTACTTC.

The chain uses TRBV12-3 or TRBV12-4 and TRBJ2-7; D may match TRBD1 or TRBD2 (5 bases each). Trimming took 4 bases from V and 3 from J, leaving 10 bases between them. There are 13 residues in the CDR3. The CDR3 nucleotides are TGTGCCAGCAGTTCGGGACCACTCTACGAGCAGTACTTC. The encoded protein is CASSSGPLYEQYF.

CDR3 nucleotides: TGTGCCAGCTCACCGGGGACAGCATTTAGCAATCAGCCCCAGCATTTT. It encodes CASSPGTAFSNQPQHF. The V call is TRBV18, the J call TRBJ1-5; 7 positions agree with TRBD1. Unmatched junction bases numbered 5, after V lost 3 bases and J lost 0 bases. CDR1 and CDR2 (germline): KGHSH, LQKENI. CDR3 length: 16 residues.

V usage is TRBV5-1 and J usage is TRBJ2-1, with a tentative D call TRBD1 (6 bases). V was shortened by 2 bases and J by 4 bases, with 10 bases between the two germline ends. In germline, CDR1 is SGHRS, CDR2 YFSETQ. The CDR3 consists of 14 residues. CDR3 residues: CASSFDRPYNEQFF. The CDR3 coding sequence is TGCGCCAGCAGCTTTGACAGGCCGTACAATGAGCAGTTCTTC. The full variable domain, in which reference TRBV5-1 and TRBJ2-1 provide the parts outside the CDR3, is KAGVTQTPRYLIKTRGQQVTLSCSPISGHRSVSWYQQTPGQGLQFLFEYFSETQRNKGNFPGRFSGRQFSNSRSEMNVSTLELGDSALYLCASSFDRPYNEQFFGPGTRLTVL.

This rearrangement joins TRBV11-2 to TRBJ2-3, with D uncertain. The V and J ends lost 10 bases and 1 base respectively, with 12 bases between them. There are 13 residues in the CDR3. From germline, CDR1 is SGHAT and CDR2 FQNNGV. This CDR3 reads CAIRASGTDTQYF. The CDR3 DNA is TGTGCCATCCGGGCCAGCGGCACAGATACGCAGTATTTT.

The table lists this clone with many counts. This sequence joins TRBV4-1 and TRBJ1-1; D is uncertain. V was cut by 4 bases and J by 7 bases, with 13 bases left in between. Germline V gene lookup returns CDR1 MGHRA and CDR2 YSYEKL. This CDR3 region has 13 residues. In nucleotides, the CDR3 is TGCGCCAGCAGCCCTCTGGACTTGGGTGAAGCTTTCTTT. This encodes CASSPLDLGEAFF.

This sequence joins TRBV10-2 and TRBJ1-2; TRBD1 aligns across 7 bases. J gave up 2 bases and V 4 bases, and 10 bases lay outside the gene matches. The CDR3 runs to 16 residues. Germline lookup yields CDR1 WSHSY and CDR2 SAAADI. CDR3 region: CASSVKGARANYGYTF. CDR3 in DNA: TGCGCCAGCAGTGTGAAGGGGGCTCGGGCGAACTATGGCTACACCTTC.

The CDR3 reads CASSRGRVSNQPQHF. The CDR3 DNA is TGTGCCAGTAGTCGGGGACGGGTAAGCAATCAGCCCCAGCATTTT. The rearrangement joins TRBV19 to TRBJ1-5, with D perhaps TRBD1 (5 bases). V lost 5 bases, J lost 1 base, and 12 bases lay in between. Germline V CDR1 and CDR2: LNHDA, SQIVND (reference sequence). The CDR3 consists of 15 residues. Using reference TRBV19 and TRBJ1-5 for the parts outside the CDR3, the full variable domain is DGGITQSPKYLFRKEGQNVTLSCEQNLNHDAMYWYRQDPGQGLRLIYYSQIVNDFQKGDIAEGYSVSREKKESFPLTVTSAQKNPTAFYLCASSRGRVSNQPQHFGDGTRLSIL.

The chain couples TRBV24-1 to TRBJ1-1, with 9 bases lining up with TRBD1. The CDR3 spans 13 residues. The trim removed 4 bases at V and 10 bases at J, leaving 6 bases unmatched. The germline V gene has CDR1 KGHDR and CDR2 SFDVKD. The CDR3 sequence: CATSEPYRGRAFF. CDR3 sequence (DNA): TGTGCCACCAGTGAGCCTTACAGGGGGCGAGCTTTCTTT.

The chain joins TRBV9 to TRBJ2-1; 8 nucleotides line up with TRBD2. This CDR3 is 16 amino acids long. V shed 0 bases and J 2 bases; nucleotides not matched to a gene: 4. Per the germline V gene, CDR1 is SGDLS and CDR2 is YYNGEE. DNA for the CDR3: TGTGCCAGCAGCGTAGTAGCGGGACGAACCTACAATGAGCAGTTCTTC. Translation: CASSVVAGRTYNEQFF.

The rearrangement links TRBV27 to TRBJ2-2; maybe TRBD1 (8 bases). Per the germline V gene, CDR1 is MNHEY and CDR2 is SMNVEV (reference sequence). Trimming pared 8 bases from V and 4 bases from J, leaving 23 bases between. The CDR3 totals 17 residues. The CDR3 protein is CASLSGTGGFSTGELFF. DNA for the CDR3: TGTGCCAGCCTCAGCGGGACAGGAGGTTTCTCCACCGGGGAGCTGTTTTTT.

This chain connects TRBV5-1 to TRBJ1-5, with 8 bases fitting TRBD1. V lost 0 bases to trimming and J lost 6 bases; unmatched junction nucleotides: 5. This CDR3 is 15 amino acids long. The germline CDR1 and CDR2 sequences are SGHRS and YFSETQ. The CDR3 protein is CASSLGTGKAQPQHF. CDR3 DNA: TGCGCCAGCAGCTTGGGGACAGGGAAGGCTCAGCCCCAGCATTTT.

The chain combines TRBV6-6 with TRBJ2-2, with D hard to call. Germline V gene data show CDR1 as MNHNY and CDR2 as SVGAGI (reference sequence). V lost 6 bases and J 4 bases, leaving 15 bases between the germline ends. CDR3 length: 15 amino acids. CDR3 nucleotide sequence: TGTGCCAGCAGCCCCGGTCAAAAACCCACCGGGGAGCTGTTTTTT. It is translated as CASSPGQKPTGELFF.

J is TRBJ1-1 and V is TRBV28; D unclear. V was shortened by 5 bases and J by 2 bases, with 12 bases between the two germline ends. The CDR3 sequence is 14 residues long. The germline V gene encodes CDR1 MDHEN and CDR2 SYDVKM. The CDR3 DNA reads TGTGCCAGCAGTACCATGGACGGTAACACTGAAGCTTTCTTT. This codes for CASSTMDGNTEAFF.